This T cell receptor (beta chain) is drawn from a study of T cells after yellow fever vaccination. Study-wide background: Preparation of fractions with low cell numbers was performed using SMART-Seq v4 Ultra Low Input.

Study outcomes and limitations: Only a minor proportion of clonotypes was detected across both CD4 and CD8 compartments. Abundant clonotypes (contaminants from the bulk population) could be present in FACS-sorted repertoires.

Synthesis of TCR cDNA relied on 5'RACE template switching, which attached a universal primer site and UMIs. Using its own MiXCR run on the 5' RACE reads, TCRdb lists one record per CDR3 protein. The sample records 300,000 to 350,000 distinct CDR3 sequences, 3.5% to 4.5% being singletons. The V gene's germline CDR1 is ENHRY and CDR2 SYGVKD. Germline trimming cut 3 bases from V and 7 bases from J; bases unmatched to any gene: 12. The CDR3 has 16 residues. This clonotype was recorded many times. Antigen specificity is unknown. The chain carries TRBV10-3 and TRBJ2-1; 7 bases are a match to TRBD2. The origin of this receptor is a man aged 18 to 29 who received the YFV17D yellow fever vaccine. The sequenced sample was PBMCs, obtained 15 days after the yellow fever booster vaccination. CDR3 sequence reads: CAISDLGGVRLNEQFF. CDR3 DNA: TGTGCCATCAGTGACCTGGGGGGGGTTCGTCTGAATGAGCAGTTCTTC.